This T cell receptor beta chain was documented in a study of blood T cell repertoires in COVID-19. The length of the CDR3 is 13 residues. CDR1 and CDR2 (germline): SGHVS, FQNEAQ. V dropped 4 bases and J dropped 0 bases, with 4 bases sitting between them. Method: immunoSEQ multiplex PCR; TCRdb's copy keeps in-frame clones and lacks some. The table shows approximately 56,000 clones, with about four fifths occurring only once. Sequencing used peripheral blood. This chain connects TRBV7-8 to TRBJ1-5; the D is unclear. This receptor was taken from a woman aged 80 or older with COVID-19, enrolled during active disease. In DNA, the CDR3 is TGTGCCAGCAGCTCCTATAGCAATCAGCCCCAGCATTTT. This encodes CASSSYSNQPQHF.